In this sample, the clone carrying this TCR beta chain turned up many times. The data are from a study of T-cell reconstitution after alpha-beta-depleted transplantation in children. Library preparation (for TCRbeta) was performed with unique molecular identifiers. MiXCR, applied by TCRdb to the PCR reads, yields one record per CDR3 protein. The sample holds about 200,000 distinct CDR3 sequences, 5.5% to 7% seen once. V gave up 4 bases and J gave up 1 base, with 7 bases separating them. The CDR3 length is 13 residues. This specimen consisted of PBMCs, obtained before TCRalphabeta/CD19-depleted stem cell transplant. This rearrangement joins TRBV12-3 or TRBV12-4 to TRBJ1-1; D is perhaps TRBD1 (6 bases). This sequence originates from a girl less than two years old with combined immunodeficiency, due to receive a stem cell transplant. The CDR3 protein is CASSYRENTEAFF. DNA of the CDR3: TGTGCCAGCAGTTACAGGGAGAACACTGAAGCTTTCTTT.